The next 28 T cell receptor beta chains were all read from a single sample in a study of cytomegalovirus exposure and HLA in healthy donors. Clones were sequenced by immunoSEQ multiplex PCR, and TCRdb holds only the in-frame ones, with some missing. The sample has 150,000 to 200,000 clones; about 81% are singletons. The sequencing sample was made of PBMCs. The receptors stem from a woman aged 30 to 39 in good health and CMV-seronegative.

The chain uses TRBV19 and TRBJ2-1, with D possibly matching TRBD2 (5 bases). The CDR3 sequence is 15 residues long. Trimming shortened V by 9 bases and J by 9 bases, and 24 bases separated the two germline ends. Per germline, CDR1 LNHDA and CDR2 SQIVND (reference sequence). The CDR3 DNA reads as TGTGCCAGCGAATCCGGGCTAGCAATCGACCCTGAGCAGTTCTTC. This codes for CASESGLAIDPEQFF.

The chain joins TRBV6-1 to TRBJ2-5; 7 bases line up with TRBD2. CDR3 length equals 19 residues. The junction had 16 bases not matched to a gene; V was cut back by 2 bases and J by 1 base. Germline V gene lookup returns CDR1 MNHNS and CDR2 SASEGT. The DNA of the CDR3 is TGTGCCAGCAGTGAATCCCCCGCGTGGTGGCGGGGGTCCCAAGAGACCCAGTACTTC. Protein: CASSESPAWWRGSQETQYF.

The V and J genes are TRBV7-8 and TRBJ1-6, with D unclear. CDR1 and CDR2 from the germline V gene are SGHVS and FQNEAQ. The CDR3 is made up of 16 amino acids. The V gene lost 5 bases and the J gene lost 10 bases, with 21 bases spanning the gap. CDR3 nucleotide sequence: TGTGCCAGCAGCCCCGCGGGTATCTGGGTGCGGTCACCCCTCCACTTT. Its protein product is CASSPAGIWVRSPLHF.

The V gene is TRBV5-6, the J gene TRBJ1-2; 10 bases match TRBD1. CDR3 length: 16 amino acids. The germline gives CDR1 SGHDT, CDR2 YYEEEE. After removal of 5 bases from V and 0 bases from J, the junction contained 7 bases not matched to a gene. CDR3 residues: CASRYRDRGSNYGYTF. DNA of the CDR3: TGTGCCAGCAGGTACCGGGACAGGGGATCTAACTATGGCTACACCTTC.

This chain joins TRBV30 and TRBJ2-3; D is uncertain. In germline, CDR1 is GTSNPN, CDR2 SVGIG (reference sequence). The CDR3 covers 12 residues. The germline V and J ends were trimmed by 0 bases and 9 bases, with 10 bases remaining between them. The CDR3 DNA follows: TGTGCCTGGAGTGTACAGTCCGGCACGCAGTATTTT. This translates into CAWSVQSGTQYF.

This clone was observed a handful of times. The genes are TRBV11-2 and TRBJ1-2; TRBD1 agrees at 9 bases. The J segment lost 5 bases and the V segment lost 1 base, leaving 2 bases of the junction unmatched. CDR3 size: 14 residues. Germline V gives CDR1 SGHAT, CDR2 FQNNGV. The CDR3 sequence: CASSLAGQGYGYTF. The CDR3, as DNA: TGTGCCAGCAGCTTAGCTGGACAGGGGTATGGCTACACCTTC.

The chain uses TRBV6-6 and TRBJ1-1, with 7 bases aligning to TRBD1. Germline V lookup: CDR1 MNHNY, CDR2 SVGAGI (reference sequence). The CDR3 spans 15 residues. The V gene end was trimmed by 5 bases and the J gene end by 4 bases; junction bases not matched to a gene: 10. CDR3 in amino acids: CASSNRQGRGTEAFF. CDR3 nucleotide sequence: TGTGCCAGCAGTAATCGACAGGGAAGAGGCACTGAAGCTTTCTTT.

This clone was recorded once. The chain carries TRBV19 and TRBJ2-7; possible D gene TRBD2, 5 bases. This CDR3 contains 14 residues. The V gene lost 5 bases and the J gene lost 2 bases, with 13 bases spanning the gap. Germline V gene lookup returns CDR1 LNHDA and CDR2 SQIVND (reference sequence). CDR3 nucleotides: TGTGCCAGTAGTGAGGGTAGGAACCCCTACGAGCAGTACTTC. Protein product: CASSEGRNPYEQYF.

J is TRBJ1-5 and V is TRBV10-3; TRBD1 might be the D (6 bases). Trimming took 5 bases from V and 7 from J, leaving 15 bases between them. CDR3 length: 14 residues. Germline values: CDR1 ENHRY, CDR2 SYGVKD. The CDR3 DNA reads as TGTGCCATCAGTACGACAGGAGGCAGACAGCCCCAGCATTTT. It codes for CAISTTGGRQPQHF.

The genes are TRBV14 and TRBJ2-7; D might be TRBD1 (6 bases). From germline, CDR1 is SGHDN and CDR2 FVKESK. The length of the CDR3 is 16 residues. Trimming pared 2 bases from V and 5 bases from J, leaving 19 bases between. CDR3 nucleotides: TGTGCCAGCAGCCAAACAGGACAGCAACTAAGGAACGAGCAGTACTTC. Protein sequence: CASSQTGQQLRNEQYF.

This chain links TRBV19 with TRBJ2-7; possible D gene TRBD1, 5 bases. The CDR3 is 15 amino acids. V was clipped by 5 bases and J by 3 bases, with 17 bases between them. Germline values: CDR1 LNHDA, CDR2 SQIVND (reference sequence). The CDR3 region is CASSVAMGPNYEQYF. CDR3 nucleotide sequence: TGTGCCAGTAGTGTCGCCATGGGGCCCAACTACGAGCAGTACTTC. Complete variable domain (other parts from reference TRBV19 and TRBJ2-7): DGGITQSPKYLFRKEGQNVTLSCEQNLNHDAMYWYRQDPGQGLRLIYYSQIVNDFQKGDIAEGYSVSREKKESFPLTVTSAQKNPTAFYLCASSVAMGPNYEQYFGPGTRLTVT.

The rearrangement uses TRBV5-6 and TRBJ2-3; 10 positions match TRBD1. Germline CDR1 and CDR2: SGHDT and YYEEEE. J lost 6 bases, V lost 1 base, and 5 bases had no gene match. The CDR3 is made up of 15 amino acids. This CDR3 reads CASSLYGTGADTQYF. As DNA, the CDR3 is TGTGCCAGCAGCTTGTACGGGACAGGGGCGGATACGCAGTATTTT.

The chain is built from TRBV10-1 and TRBJ1-1; possible D gene TRBD1, 5 bases. V shed 7 bases and J shed 5 bases, with 17 bases lying between them. This CDR3 is built from 14 residues. Germline V lookup: CDR1 WNHNN, CDR2 SYGVQD (reference sequence). CDR3 in amino acids: CASTAGLGGTEAFF. In DNA, the CDR3 is TGCGCCAGCACTGCAGGATTGGGGGGGACTGAAGCTTTCTTT.

The chain is built from TRBV6-4 and TRBJ2-2; 16 bases fit TRBD2. The CDR3 runs to 19 residues. V dropped 4 bases and J dropped 7; count of bases not matched to a gene: 12. From germline, CDR1 is MRHNA and CDR2 SNTAGT. DNA for the CDR3: TGTGCCAGCAGTGCATCGACCGGGACTAGCGGGGGGGCCTTCGGGGAGCTGTTTTTT. It codes for CASSASTGTSGGAFGELFF.

The chain recombines TRBV6-6 with TRBJ1-1, with a tentative D call TRBD1 (6 bases). The V gene lost 7 bases and the J gene lost 1 base, with 13 bases spanning the gap. In germline, CDR1 is MNHNY, CDR2 SVGAGI (reference sequence). This CDR3 comprises 14 residues. DNA of the CDR3: TGTGCCAGCATTGGGACATCCGAGAACACTGAAGCTTTCTTT. Translating gives CASIGTSENTEAFF.

CDR3 DNA sequence: TGTGCCTGGAGTCCAGAGGACACCATATATTTT. Its translation: CAWSPEDTIYF. This chain uses TRBV30 with TRBJ1-3; D is ambiguous. Trimming pared 2 bases from V and 8 bases from J, leaving 7 bases between. CDR3 size: 11 residues. Per germline, CDR1 GTSNPN and CDR2 SVGIG (reference sequence).

The rearrangement links TRBV6-5 to TRBJ2-2; TRBD2 matches 8 bases. The trim removed 6 bases at V and 6 bases at J, leaving 6 bases unmatched. CDR1 MNHEY and CDR2 SVGAGI come from the germline V gene. There are 14 residues in the CDR3. CDR3 in amino acids: CASRGASGSGELFF. For the CDR3, the DNA is TGTGCCAGCAGGGGGGCTAGCGGGTCCGGGGAGCTGTTTTTT.

The chain carries TRBV6-1 and TRBJ1-2; 8 nucleotides line up with TRBD1. CDR3 size: 15 residues. J lost 7 bases, V lost 1 base, and 8 bases had no gene match. CDR1 and CDR2 from the germline V gene are MNHNS and SASEGT. Written as DNA, the CDR3 is TGTGCCAGCAGTGAAGTAATGGACAGGGACCGTGGCTACACCTTC. It translates to CASSEVMDRDRGYTF.

This clone was detected only a few times. The chain carries TRBV2 and TRBJ1-1; possibly TRBD1 for D (5 bases). V dropped 7 bases and J dropped 4 bases, with 7 bases sitting between them. Per the germline V gene, CDR1 is SNHLY and CDR2 is FYNNEI. The CDR3 runs 11 residues. The chain's CDR3 is CASMGGTEAFF. The DNA for the CDR3 is TGTGCCAGCATGGGGGGCACTGAAGCTTTCTTT.

The chain joins TRBV6-7 to TRBJ2-5, with 11 bases identical to TRBD1. TRBV6-7 falls under the ORF class, with uncertain function. V trimming: 1 base; J trimming: 1 base; junction bases outside the gene matches: 5. The CDR3 runs 17 residues. CDR3 residues: CASSYWRTGGGQETQYF. Here the CDR3 DNA reads TGTGCCAGCAGTTACTGGAGGACAGGGGGCGGCCAAGAGACCCAGTACTTC.

This clone was seen a handful of times. The CDR3 is CASSSGAGTAYNEQFF. The CDR3 DNA follows: TGTGCCAGCAGCTCCGGAGCGGGGACCGCCTACAATGAGCAGTTCTTC. V gene TRBV9 combines with J gene TRBJ2-1, with 7 bases fitting TRBD2. V trimming: 4 bases; J trimming: 2 bases; junction bases outside the gene matches: 9. The CDR3 has 16 amino acids. Germline CDR1 SGDLS, CDR2 YYNGEE. The complete variable domain, with remaining parts taken from reference TRBV9 and TRBJ2-1, reads DSGVTQTPKHLITATGQRVTLRCSPRSGDLSVYWYQQSLDQGLQFLIQYYNGEERAKGNILERFSAQQFPDLHSELNLSSLELGDSALYFCASSSGAGTAYNEQFFGPGTRLTVL.

This clone has just one count. V gene TRBV6-1 combines with J gene TRBJ2-7, with no clear D. Germline CDR1 and CDR2: MNHNS and SASEGT. CDR3 length: 13 amino acids. Trimming removed 2 bases from V and 0 bases from J, with 5 bases in between. The chain's CDR3 is CASSEQDSYEQYF. The CDR3 DNA reads as TGTGCCAGCAGTGAACAGGACTCCTACGAGCAGTACTTC.

This chain joins TRBV5-4 and TRBJ1-2, with a weak D call TRBD1 (5 bases). Trimming took off 4 bases at V and 4 bases at J, with 14 bases between the two ends. The germline gives CDR1 SGHNT, CDR2 YYREEE (reference sequence). This CDR3 contains 14 residues. CDR3 in DNA: TGTGCCAGCAGCCAGATGCGGGGGGGCTATGGCTACACCTTC. Its protein is CASSQMRGGYGYTF.

The chain carries TRBV5-5 and TRBJ1-5; D remains unclear. Trimming cost V 5 bases and J 0 bases, with 9 bases left between them. Germline-derived CDR1 and CDR2 are SGHKS and YYEKEE (reference sequence). The CDR3 consists of 14 residues. CDR3 sequence reads: CASRPRDSNQPQHF. The CDR3 DNA is TGTGCCAGCAGGCCCCGGGATAGCAATCAGCCCCAGCATTTT.

This clone turned up a few times. The CDR3 spells CASSGGTGNTEAFF. For the CDR3, the DNA is TGCGCCAGCAGTGGAGGGACAGGGAACACTGAAGCTTTCTTT. This chain uses TRBV10-1 with TRBJ1-1; 8 bases map to TRBD1. Germline assignment: CDR1 WNHNN and CDR2 SYGVQD (reference sequence). Trimming removed 4 bases from V and 1 base from J; junction bases left unmatched: 2. This CDR3 region has 14 residues.

The chain has TRBV4-1 and TRBJ2-3; TRBD1 might be the D (5 bases). This CDR3 spans 16 amino acids. Trimming took off 0 bases at V and 1 base at J, with 11 bases between the two ends. Per the germline V gene, CDR1 is MGHRA and CDR2 is YSYEKL. The CDR3 nucleotides are TGCGCCAGCAGCCAAGATTCCCAGGGCCGCACAGATACGCAGTATTTT. Translating it yields CASSQDSQGRTDTQYF.

The rearrangement uses TRBV6-5 and TRBJ1-6, with D tentatively TRBD1 (5 bases). Trimming pared 5 bases from V and 3 bases from J, leaving 8 bases between. The CDR3 sequence is 14 residues long. Germline loops: CDR1 MNHEY, CDR2 SVGAGI. CDR3 in amino acids: CASSQGLYNSPLHF. The CDR3 nucleotides read TGTGCCAGCAGTCAGGGACTCTATAATTCACCCCTCCACTTT.

The CDR3 reads CASSPISSGGQHEQYF. Here the CDR3 DNA reads TGTGCCAGCTCACCAATTTCTAGCGGGGGGCAGCACGAGCAGTACTTC. The V call is TRBV18, the J call TRBJ2-7; 11 bases map to TRBD2. From germline, CDR1 is KGHSH and CDR2 LQKENI. This CDR3 is 16 amino acids long. Unmatched junction bases numbered 8, after V lost 2 bases and J lost 5 bases. Full variable domain (outside the CDR3, taken from reference TRBV18 and TRBJ2-7): NAGVMQNPRHLVRRRGQEARLRCSPMKGHSHVYWYRQLPEEGLKFMVYLQKENIIDESGMPKERFSAEFPKEGPSILRIQQVVRGDSAAYFCASSPISSGGQHEQYFGPGTRLTVT.